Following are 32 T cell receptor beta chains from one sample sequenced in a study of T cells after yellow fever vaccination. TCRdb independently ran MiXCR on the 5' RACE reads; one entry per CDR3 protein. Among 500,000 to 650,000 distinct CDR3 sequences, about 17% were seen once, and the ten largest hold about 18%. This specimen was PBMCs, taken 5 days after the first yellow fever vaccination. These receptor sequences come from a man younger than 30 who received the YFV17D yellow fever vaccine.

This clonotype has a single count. CDR3 nucleotide sequence: TGCGCCAGCAGCCCCGGGGGTAGCGGCCCCACAGATACGCAGTATTTT. Its translation is CASSPGGSGPTDTQYF. The V gene is TRBV4-3, the J gene TRBJ2-3, with D perhaps TRBD2 (6 bases). This CDR3 comprises 16 residues. CDR1 and CDR2 (germline): LGHNA, YSLEER. Trimming cost V 4 bases and J 2 bases, with 16 bases left between them.

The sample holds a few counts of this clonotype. CDR3 nucleotides: TGTGCCAGCAGTGCACGAATGGGAGCGGGCACAGATACGCAGTATTTT. This gives the protein CASSARMGAGTDTQYF. The genes are TRBV6-4 and TRBJ2-3; maybe TRBD2 (5 bases). Germline loops: CDR1 MRHNA, CDR2 SNTAGT. The germline V and J ends were trimmed by 4 bases and 1 base, with 15 bases remaining between them. This CDR3 contains 16 residues.

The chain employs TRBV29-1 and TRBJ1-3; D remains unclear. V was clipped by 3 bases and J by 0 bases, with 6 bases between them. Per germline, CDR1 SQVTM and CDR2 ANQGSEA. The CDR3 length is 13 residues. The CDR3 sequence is CSVEFGSGNTIYF. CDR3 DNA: TGCAGCGTTGAGTTTGGCTCTGGAAACACCATATATTTT.

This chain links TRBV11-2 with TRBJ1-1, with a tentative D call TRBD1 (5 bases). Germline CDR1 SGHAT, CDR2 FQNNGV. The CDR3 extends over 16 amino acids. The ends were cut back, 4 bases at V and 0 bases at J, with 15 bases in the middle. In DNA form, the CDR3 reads TGTGCCAGCAGCTGGGGCGGCACCTATATGAACACTGAAGCTTTCTTT. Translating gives CASSWGGTYMNTEAFF. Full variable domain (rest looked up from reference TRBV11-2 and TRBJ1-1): EAGVAQSPRYKIIEKRQSVAFWCNPISGHATLYWYQQILGQGPKLLIQFQNNGVVDDSQLPKDRFSAERLKGVDSTLKIQPAKLEDSAVYLCASSWGGTYMNTEAFFGQGTRLTVV.

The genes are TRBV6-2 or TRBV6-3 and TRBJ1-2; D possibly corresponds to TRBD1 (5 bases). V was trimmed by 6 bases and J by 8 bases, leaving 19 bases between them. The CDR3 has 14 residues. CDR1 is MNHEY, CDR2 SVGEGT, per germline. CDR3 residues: CASRKGGTLEGYTF. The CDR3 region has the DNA TGTGCCAGCAGGAAGGGAGGGACCCTTGAAGGCTACACCTTC.

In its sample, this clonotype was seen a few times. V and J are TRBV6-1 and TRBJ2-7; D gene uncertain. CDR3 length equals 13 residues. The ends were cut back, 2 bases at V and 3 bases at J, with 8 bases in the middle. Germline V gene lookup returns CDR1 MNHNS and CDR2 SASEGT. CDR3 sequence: CASSEKALYEQYF. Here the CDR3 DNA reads TGTGCCAGCAGTGAAAAAGCTCTCTACGAGCAGTACTTC.

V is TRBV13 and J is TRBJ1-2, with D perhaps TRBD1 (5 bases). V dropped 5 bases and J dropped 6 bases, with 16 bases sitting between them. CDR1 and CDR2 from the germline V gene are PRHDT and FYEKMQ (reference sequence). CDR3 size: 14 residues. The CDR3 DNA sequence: TGTGCCAGCAGCACCCTTTTGTTCAGGGATGGCTACACCTTC. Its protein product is CASSTLLFRDGYTF.

The CDR3 loop reads CASTSDPMNTEAFF. The CDR3 DNA reads as TGTGCCAGCACCAGCGACCCTATGAACACTGAAGCTTTCTTT. The chain couples TRBV6-1 to TRBJ1-1, with D uncertain. Trimming removed 7 bases from V and 0 bases from J, with 12 bases in between. The CDR3 has 14 residues. From germline, CDR1 is MNHNS and CDR2 SASEGT.

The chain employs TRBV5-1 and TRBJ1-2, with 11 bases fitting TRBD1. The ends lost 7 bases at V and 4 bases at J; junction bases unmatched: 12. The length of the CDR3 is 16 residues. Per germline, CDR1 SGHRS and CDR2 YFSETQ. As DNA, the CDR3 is TGCGCCAGCCGGATGGTGGGACAGGGGGACTTCTATGGCTACACCTTC. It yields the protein CASRMVGQGDFYGYTF.

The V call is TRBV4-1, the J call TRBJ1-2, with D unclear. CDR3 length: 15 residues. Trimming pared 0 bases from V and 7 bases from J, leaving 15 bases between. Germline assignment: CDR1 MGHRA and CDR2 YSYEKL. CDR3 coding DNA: TGCGCCAGCAGCCAAGATGTAGGGAGACCTGGTGGCTACACCTTC. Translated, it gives CASSQDVGRPGGYTF.

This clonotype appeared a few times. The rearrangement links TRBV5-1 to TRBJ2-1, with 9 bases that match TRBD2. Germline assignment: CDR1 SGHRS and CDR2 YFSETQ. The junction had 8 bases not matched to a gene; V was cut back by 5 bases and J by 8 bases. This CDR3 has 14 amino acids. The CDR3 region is CASSGRGGRDEQFF. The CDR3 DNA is TGCGCCAGCAGTGGGCGGGGGGGAAGGGATGAGCAGTTCTTC. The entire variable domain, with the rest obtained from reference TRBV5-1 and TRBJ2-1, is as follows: KAGVTQTPRYLIKTRGQQVTLSCSPISGHRSVSWYQQTPGQGLQFLFEYFSETQRNKGNFPGRFSGRQFSNSRSEMNVSTLELGDSALYLCASSGRGGRDEQFFGPGTRLTVL.

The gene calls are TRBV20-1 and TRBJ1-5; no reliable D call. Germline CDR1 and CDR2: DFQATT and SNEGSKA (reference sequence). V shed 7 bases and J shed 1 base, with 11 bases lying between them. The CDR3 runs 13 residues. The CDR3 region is CSVGRLSNQPQHF. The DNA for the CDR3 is TGCAGTGTTGGGAGGTTGAGCAATCAGCCCCAGCATTTT.

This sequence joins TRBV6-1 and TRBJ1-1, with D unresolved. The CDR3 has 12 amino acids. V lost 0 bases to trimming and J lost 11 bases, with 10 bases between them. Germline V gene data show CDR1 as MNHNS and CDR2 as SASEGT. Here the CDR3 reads CASSEAGPGAFF. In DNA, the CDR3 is TGTGCCAGCAGTGAAGCAGGGCCCGGGGCTTTCTTT.

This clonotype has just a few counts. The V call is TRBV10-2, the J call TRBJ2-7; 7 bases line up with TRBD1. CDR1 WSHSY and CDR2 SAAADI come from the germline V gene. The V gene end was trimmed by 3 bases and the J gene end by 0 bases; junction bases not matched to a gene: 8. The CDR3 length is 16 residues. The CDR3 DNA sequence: TGCGCCAGCAGTGATGCCAGAGGGGGCGGCTCCTACGAGCAGTACTTC. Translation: CASSDARGGGSYEQYF.

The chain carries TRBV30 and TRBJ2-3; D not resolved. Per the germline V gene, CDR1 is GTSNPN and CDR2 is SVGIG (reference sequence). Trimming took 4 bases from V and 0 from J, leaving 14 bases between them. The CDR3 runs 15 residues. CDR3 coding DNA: TGTGCCTGGACCAAATACAGAGCTAGCACAGATACGCAGTATTTT. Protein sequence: CAWTKYRASTDTQYF.

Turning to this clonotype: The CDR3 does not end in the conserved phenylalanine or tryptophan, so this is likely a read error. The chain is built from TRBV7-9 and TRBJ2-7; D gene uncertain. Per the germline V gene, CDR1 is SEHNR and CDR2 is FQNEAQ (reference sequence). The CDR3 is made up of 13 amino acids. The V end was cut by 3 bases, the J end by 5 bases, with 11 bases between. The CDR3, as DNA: TGTGCCAGCAGCTTCTTAGGCATCCACGAGCAGTACTCC. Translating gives CASSFLGIHEQYS.

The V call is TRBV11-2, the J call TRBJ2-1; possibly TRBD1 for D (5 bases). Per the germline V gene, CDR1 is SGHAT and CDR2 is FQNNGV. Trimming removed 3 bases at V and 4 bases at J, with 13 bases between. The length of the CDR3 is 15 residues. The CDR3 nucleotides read TGTGCCAGCAGCTTGGGGCTAGGCGCTTACAATGAGCAGTTCTTC. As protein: CASSLGLGAYNEQFF.

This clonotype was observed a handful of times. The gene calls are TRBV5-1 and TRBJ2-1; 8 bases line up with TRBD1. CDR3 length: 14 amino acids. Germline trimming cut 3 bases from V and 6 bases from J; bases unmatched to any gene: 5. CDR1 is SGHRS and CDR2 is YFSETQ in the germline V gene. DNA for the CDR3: TGCGCCAGCAGCTCCGGGACAGGTCTCAATGAGCAGTTCTTC. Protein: CASSSGTGLNEQFF.

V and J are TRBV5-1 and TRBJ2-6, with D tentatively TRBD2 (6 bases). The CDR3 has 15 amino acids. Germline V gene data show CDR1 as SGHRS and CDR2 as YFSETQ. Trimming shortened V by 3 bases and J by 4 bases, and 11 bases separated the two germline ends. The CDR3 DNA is TGCGCCAGCAGCTCGGAGGGGTCCGGGGCCAACGTCCTGACTTTC. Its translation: CASSSEGSGANVLTF.

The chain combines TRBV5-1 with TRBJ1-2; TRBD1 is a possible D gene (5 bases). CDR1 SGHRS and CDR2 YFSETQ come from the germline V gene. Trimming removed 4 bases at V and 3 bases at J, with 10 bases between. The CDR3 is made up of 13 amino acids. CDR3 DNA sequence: TGCGCCAGCAGCCCAGACAGACACTATGGCTACACCTTC. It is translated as CASSPDRHYGYTF.

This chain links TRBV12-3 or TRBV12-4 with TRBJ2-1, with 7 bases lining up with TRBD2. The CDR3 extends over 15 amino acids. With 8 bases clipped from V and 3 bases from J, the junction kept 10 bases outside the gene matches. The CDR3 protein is CASSMGGGIYNEQFF. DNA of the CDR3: TGTGCCAGCTCCATGGGCGGGGGAATCTACAATGAGCAGTTCTTC.

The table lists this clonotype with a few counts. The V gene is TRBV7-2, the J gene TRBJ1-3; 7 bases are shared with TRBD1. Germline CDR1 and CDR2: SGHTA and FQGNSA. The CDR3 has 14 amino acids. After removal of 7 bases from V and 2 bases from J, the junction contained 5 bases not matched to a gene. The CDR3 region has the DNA TGTGCCAGCACCAATCAGGGGGCTGGAAACACCATATATTTT. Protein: CASTNQGAGNTIYF.

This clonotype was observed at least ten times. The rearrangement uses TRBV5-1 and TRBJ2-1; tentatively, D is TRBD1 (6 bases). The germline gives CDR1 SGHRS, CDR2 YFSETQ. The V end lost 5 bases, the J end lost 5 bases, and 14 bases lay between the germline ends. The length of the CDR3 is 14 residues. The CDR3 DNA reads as TGCGCCAGCAGTTTAACAGGGTCGAACAATGAGCAGTTCTTC. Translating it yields CASSLTGSNNEQFF.

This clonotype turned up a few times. The CDR3 nucleotides are TGTGCCATCAGTGACAGCGTCGCGAACACCGGGGAGCTGTTTTTT. Its protein is CAISDSVANTGELFF. The rearrangement links TRBV10-3 to TRBJ2-2, with unresolved D. CDR1 ENHRY and CDR2 SYGVKD come from the germline V gene. Between the trimmed V and J ends, which lost 3 bases and 0 bases, there was a span of 8 bases. This CDR3 has 15 amino acids.

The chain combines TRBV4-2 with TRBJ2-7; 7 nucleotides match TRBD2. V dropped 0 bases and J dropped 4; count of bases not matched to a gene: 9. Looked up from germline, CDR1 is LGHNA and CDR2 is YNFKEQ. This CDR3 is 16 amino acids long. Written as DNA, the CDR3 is TGTGCCAGCAGCCAAGATCCGGCGGGGGTTCAGTACGAGCAGTACTTC. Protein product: CASSQDPAGVQYEQYF.

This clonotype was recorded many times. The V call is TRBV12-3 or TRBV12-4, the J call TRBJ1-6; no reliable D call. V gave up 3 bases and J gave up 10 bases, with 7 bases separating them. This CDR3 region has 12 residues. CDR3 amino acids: CASSFLESPLHF. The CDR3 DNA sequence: TGTGCCAGCAGTTTCTTGGAGTCACCCCTCCACTTT.

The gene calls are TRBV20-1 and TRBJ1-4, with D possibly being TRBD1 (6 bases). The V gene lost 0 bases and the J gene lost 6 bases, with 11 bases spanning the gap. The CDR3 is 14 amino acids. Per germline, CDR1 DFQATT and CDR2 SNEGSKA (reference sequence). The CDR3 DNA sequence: TGCAGTGCTAGAGATCAGGGGCGTGATGAAAAACTGTTTTTT. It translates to CSARDQGRDEKLFF.

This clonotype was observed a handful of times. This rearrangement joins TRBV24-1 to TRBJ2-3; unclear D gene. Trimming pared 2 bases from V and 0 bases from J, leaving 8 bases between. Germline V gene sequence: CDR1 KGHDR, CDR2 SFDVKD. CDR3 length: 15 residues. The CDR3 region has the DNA TGTGCCACCAGTGATTGGGCGGCTAGCACAGATACGCAGTATTTT. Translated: CATSDWAASTDTQYF.

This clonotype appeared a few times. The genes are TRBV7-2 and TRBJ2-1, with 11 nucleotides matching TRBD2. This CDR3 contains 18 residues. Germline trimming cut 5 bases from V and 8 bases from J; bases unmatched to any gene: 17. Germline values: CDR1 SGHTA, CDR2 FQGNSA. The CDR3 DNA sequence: TGTGCCAGCAGCCTTAGCGTGGTAGCGGGGGGGCCGTTCCATGAGCAGTTCTTC. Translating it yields CASSLSVVAGGPFHEQFF.

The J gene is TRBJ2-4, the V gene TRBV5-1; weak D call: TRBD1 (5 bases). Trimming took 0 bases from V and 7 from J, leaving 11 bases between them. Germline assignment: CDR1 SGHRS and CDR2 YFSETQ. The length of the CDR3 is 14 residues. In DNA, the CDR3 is TGCGCCAGCAGCTTGGATGGCAGGGTGAACATTCAGTACTTC. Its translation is CASSLDGRVNIQYF. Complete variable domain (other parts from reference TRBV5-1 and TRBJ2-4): KAGVTQTPRYLIKTRGQQVTLSCSPISGHRSVSWYQQTPGQGLQFLFEYFSETQRNKGNFPGRFSGRQFSNSRSEMNVSTLELGDSALYLCASSLDGRVNIQYFGAGTRLSVL.

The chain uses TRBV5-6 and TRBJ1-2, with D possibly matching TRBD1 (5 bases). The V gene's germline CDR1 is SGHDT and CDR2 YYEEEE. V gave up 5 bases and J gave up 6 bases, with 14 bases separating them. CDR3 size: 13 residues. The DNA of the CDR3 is TGTGCCAGCAGATTTGGGGCTTTGGATGGCTACACCTTC. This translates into CASRFGALDGYTF.

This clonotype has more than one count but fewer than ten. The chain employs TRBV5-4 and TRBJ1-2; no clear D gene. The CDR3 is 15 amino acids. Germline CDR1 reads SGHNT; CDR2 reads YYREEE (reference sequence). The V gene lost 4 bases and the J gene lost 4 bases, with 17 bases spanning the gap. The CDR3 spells CASSARERGIYGYTF. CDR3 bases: TGTGCCAGCAGCGCTAGGGAACGGGGAATCTATGGCTACACCTTC. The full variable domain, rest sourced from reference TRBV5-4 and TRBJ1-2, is ETGVTQSPTHLIKTRGQQVTLRCSSQSGHNTVSWYQQALGQGPQFIFQYYREEENGRGNFPPRFSGLQFPNYSSELNVNALELDDSALYLCASSARERGIYGYTFGSGTRLTVV.